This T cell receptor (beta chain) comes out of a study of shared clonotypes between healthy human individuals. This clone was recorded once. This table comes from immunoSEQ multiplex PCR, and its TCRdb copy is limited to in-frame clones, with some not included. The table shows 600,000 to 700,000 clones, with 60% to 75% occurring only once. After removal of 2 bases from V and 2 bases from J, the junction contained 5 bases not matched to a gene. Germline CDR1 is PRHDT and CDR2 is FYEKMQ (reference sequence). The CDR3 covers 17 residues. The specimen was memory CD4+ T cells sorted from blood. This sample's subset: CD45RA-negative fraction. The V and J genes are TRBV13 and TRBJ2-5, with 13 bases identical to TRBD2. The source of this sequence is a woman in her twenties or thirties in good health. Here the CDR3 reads CASSLLGLAGVQETQYF. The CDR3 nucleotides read TGTGCCAGCAGCTTACTTGGACTAGCGGGAGTTCAAGAGACCCAGTACTTC.